This section outlines one T cell receptor (beta chain) sequence together with its context. The data stem from a study of blood T cell repertoires in COVID-19. Measured with immunoSEQ multiplex PCR; TCRdb has only the in-frame clones, and not every one. The data contain 200,000 to 300,000 clones, about 88% of them singletons. The source is a woman between 40 and 55 years old who had recovered from COVID-19. Input material: peripheral blood.

CDR3: CASSLARGREQYF. In DNA, the CDR3 is TGTGCCAGCAGCTTAGCCAGGGGGCGGGAGCAGTACTTC. J is TRBJ2-7 and V is TRBV7-2; 8 nucleotides match TRBD1. Losses at the gene ends were 0 bases for V and 7 bases for J; bases not matched to a gene: 2. Germline V gene lookup returns CDR1 SGHTA and CDR2 FQGNSA. This CDR3 contains 13 residues.